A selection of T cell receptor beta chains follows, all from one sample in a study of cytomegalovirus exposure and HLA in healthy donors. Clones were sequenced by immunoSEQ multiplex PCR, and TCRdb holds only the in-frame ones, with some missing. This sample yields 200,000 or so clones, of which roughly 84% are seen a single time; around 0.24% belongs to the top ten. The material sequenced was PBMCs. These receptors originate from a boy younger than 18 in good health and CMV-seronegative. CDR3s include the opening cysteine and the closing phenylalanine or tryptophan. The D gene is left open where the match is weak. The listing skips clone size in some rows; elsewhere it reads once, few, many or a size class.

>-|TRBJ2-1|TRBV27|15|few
CASSFGEPSYNEQFF
TGTGCCAGCAGTTTCGGAGAACCCTCCTACAATGAGCAGTTCTTC
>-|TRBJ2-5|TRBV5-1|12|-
CATRQEGETQYF
TGCGCCACCAGGCAGGAAGGAGAGACCCAGTACTTC
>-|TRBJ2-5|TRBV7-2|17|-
CASSLRPGLSGQETQYF
TGTGCCAGCAGCTTAAGGCCCGGCCTCAGCGGCCAAGAGACCCAGTACTTC
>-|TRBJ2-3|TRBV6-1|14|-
CASSSPLQGDTQYF
TGTGCCAGCAGTTCACCACTTCAGGGAGATACGCAGTATTTT
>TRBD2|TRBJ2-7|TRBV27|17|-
CASSLSPLAGELYEQYF
TGTGCCAGCAGTTTATCCCCACTAGCGGGAGAACTATACGAGCAGTACTTC
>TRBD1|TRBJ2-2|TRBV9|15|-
CASSGGTANTGELFF
TGTGCCAGCAGCGGGGGGACAGCGAACACCGGGGAGCTGTTTTTT
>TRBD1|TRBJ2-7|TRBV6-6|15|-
CASSSGTGSLREQYF
TGTGCCAGCAGTTCCGGGACAGGGTCGCTACGCGAGCAGTACTTC
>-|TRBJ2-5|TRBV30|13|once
CAWSVGERTAQYF
TGTGCCTGGAGTGTAGGGGAAAGGACGGCCCAGTACTTC
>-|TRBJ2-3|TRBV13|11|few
CASSSSDTQYF
TGTGCCAGCAGCTCCAGTGATACGCAGTATTTT
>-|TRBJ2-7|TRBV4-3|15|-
CASSQSGTSSYEQYF
TGCGCCAGCAGCCAAAGTGGGACAAGCTCCTACGAGCAGTACTTC
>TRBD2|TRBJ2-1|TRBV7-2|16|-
CASSRLGLAGNNEQFF
TGTGCCAGCAGCCGACTTGGGCTAGCGGGGAACAATGAGCAGTTCTTC
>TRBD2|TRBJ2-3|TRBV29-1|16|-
CSVLAGGFRGTDTQYF
TGCAGCGTCCTAGCGGGGGGGTTTCGCGGCACAGATACGCAGTATTTT
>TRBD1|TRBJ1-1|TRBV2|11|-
CASSGDRAAFF
TGTGCCAGCAGTGGGGACAGGGCAGCTTTCTTT
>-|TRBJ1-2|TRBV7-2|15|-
CASSLYSRGNYGYTF
TGTGCCAGCAGCTTATATTCCCGGGGTAACTATGGCTACACCTTC
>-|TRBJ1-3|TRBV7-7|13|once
CASSFGPGNTIYF
-
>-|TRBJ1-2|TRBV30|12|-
CAWREGDYGYTF
TGTGCCTGGAGGGAAGGAGATTATGGCTACACCTTC
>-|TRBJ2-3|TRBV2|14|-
CASSWRIHTDTQYF
TGTGCCAGCTCTTGGCGGATTCACACAGATACGCAGTATTTT
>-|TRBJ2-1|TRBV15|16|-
CATSRIKGPAYNEQFF
TGTGCCACCAGCAGAATAAAGGGGCCCGCATACAATGAGCAGTTCTTC
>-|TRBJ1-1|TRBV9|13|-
CASSVYQGSEAFF
TGTGCCAGCAGCGTTTATCAGGGTAGTGAAGCTTTCTTT
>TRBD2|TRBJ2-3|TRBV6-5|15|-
CASTGLAGGSDTQYF
TGTGCCAGCACTGGACTAGCGGGGGGTTCAGATACGCAGTATTTT
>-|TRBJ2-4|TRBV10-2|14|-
CASSEWRDGNIQYF
TGCGCCAGCAGTGAGTGGAGGGATGGGAACATTCAGTACTTC
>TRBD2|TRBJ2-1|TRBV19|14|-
CASMGPGLENEQFF
TGTGCCAGTATGGGGCCGGGACTAGAAAATGAGCAGTTCTTC
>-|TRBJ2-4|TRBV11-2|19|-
CASSFGLAFGVMAKNIQYF
TGTGCCAGCAGCTTCGGGCTAGCGTTTGGTGTTATGGCCAAAAACATTCAGTACTTC
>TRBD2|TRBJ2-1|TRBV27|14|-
CASIRSGGYNEQFF
TGTGCCAGCATCAGGAGCGGGGGGTACAATGAGCAGTTCTTC
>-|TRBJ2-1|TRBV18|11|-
CASSLKHEQFF
TGTGCCAGCTCACTAAAGCACGAGCAGTTCTTC
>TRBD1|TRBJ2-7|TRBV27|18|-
CASSPGTGFPSYSYEQYF
TGTGCCAGCAGCCCCGGGACAGGGTTCCCCTCTTATTCCTACGAGCAGTACTTC
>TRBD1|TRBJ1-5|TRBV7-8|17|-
CASSLGQGLGSNQPQHF
TGTGCCAGCAGCTTAGGACAGGGGCTGGGTAGCAATCAGCCCCAGCATTTT
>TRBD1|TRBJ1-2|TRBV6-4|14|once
CASSVGQGNYGYTF
TGTGCCAGCAGTGTAGGACAGGGGAACTATGGCTACACCTTC
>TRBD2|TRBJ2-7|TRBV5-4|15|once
CASSLLAGGIDEQYF
TGTGCCAGCAGCTTACTAGCGGGGGGGATCGACGAGCAGTACTTC
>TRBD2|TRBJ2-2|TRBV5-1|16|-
CASSSGLAGVVGELFF
TGCGCCAGCAGCTCGGGACTAGCGGGAGTAGTTGGGGAGCTGTTTTTT
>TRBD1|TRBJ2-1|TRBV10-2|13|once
CASGDRVWDEQFF
TGCGCCAGCGGGGACAGGGTCTGGGATGAGCAGTTCTTC
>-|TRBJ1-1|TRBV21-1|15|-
CASSRRDSPYTEAFF
TGTGCCAGCAGCCGCCGGGACAGCCCATACACTGAAGCTTTCTTT
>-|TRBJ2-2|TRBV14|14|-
CASSPNKGWGELFF
TGTGCCAGCAGCCCCAATAAGGGGTGGGGGGAGCTGTTTTTT
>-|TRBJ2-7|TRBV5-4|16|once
CASSLQRLAMTYEQYF
TGTGCCAGCAGCTTGCAACGTCTAGCGATGACGTACGAGCAGTACTTC
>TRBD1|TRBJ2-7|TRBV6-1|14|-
CASRPGQGAYEQYF
TGTGCCAGCCGGCCGGGACAGGGGGCTTACGAGCAGTACTTC
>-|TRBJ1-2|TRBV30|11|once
CAWSSGAGYTF
TGTGCCTGGAGTAGCGGGGCGGGCTACACCTTC
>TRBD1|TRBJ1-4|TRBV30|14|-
CAIQGQAGYEKLFF
TGTGCCATACAAGGACAGGCAGGGTATGAAAAACTGTTTTTT
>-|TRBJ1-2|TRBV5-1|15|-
CASRSFGREATGYTF
TGCGCCAGCCGTAGCTTCGGTAGGGAGGCCACTGGCTACACCTTC
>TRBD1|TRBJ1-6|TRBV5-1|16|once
CASSLQGAHLGSPLHF
TGCGCCAGCAGCTTACAGGGGGCCCACTTGGGATCACCCCTCCACTTT
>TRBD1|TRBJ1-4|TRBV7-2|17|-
CASSSTTGQGANEKLFF
TGTGCCAGCAGCTCGACCACCGGACAGGGAGCTAATGAAAAACTGTTTTTT
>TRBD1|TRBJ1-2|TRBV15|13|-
CATSRDRGDGYTF
TGTGCCACCAGCAGGGACAGGGGGGATGGCTACACCTTC
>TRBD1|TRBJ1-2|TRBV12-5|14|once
CASGHGTDNYGYTF
TGTGCTAGTGGTCACGGGACAGATAACTATGGCTACACCTTC
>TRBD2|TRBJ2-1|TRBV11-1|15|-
CASSPRLAGGFEQFF
TGTGCCAGCAGCCCGCGACTAGCGGGGGGCTTCGAGCAGTTCTTC
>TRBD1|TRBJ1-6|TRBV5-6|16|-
CASSLATGQGNSPLHF
TGTGCCAGCAGCTTGGCCACGGGACAGGGAAATTCACCCCTCCACTTT